Listed below are T cell receptor beta chains from one sample, sequenced in a study of blood T cell repertoires in COVID-19. Repertoires were generated with immunoSEQ multiplex PCR, while TCRdb's copy carries only in-frame clones and drops some. The sample lists around 310,000 clones; more than 75% were seen once. Sequencing was performed on peripheral blood. Receptors were obtained from a woman in her forties or fifties with active or convalescent COVID-19. Both conserved end residues are part of each CDR3. A D gene is named only where the DNA matches it firmly. A row's size may be missing; if present it is once, few, many or a size class.

clone size	V gene	D gene	J gene	CDR3 DNA	CDR3 protein
.	TRBV4-2	TRBD1	TRBJ1-1	TGTGCCAGCAGCCAGCCGGGACAGGGGAACACTGAAGCTTTCTTT	CASSQPGQGNTEAFF
.	TRBV4-1	.	TRBJ2-7	TGCGCCAGCAGCCAAGCTGCCTATGCAGGAACCTACGAGCAGTACTTC	CASSQAAYAGTYEQYF
once	TRBV7-2	TRBD1	TRBJ1-6	TGTGCCAGCGGACTCGGACAGGGGAATTCACCCCTCCACTTT	CASGLGQGNSPLHF
.	TRBV7-6	TRBD1	TRBJ1-6	TGTGCCAGCAGCCGGGACAGGACTAATTCACCCCTCCACTTT	CASSRDRTNSPLHF
.	TRBV7-2	TRBD1	TRBJ2-2	TGTGCCAGCAGCTCCCGCGGACAGGGGGCCACCGGGGAGCTGTTTTTT	CASSSRGQGATGELFF
.	TRBV7-2	.	TRBJ2-7	TGTGCCAGCAGCCGCGGCGGCACAGGAAACTACGAGCAGTACTTC	CASSRGGTGNYEQYF
.	TRBV10-3	.	TRBJ2-5	TGTGCCATCAGTGAGGGAAAGTCAGCAGGAATTCAAGGAGAGACCCAGTACTTC	CAISEGKSAGIQGETQYF
once	TRBV7-2	TRBD1	TRBJ2-1	TGTGCCAGCAGCCTTCAAGGGGGCTATGAGCAGTTCTTC	CASSLQGGYEQFF
.	TRBV29-1	TRBD2	TRBJ2-1	TGCAGCGTTTCCCCAGCGGGGGGGCCTGGTGAGCAGTTCTTC	CSVSPAGGPGEQFF
.	TRBV7-9	.	TRBJ2-1	TGTGCCAGCAGCTTTCTTCGTTGGCCCAATGAGCAGTTCTTC	CASSFLRWPNEQFF
.	TRBV19	.	TRBJ2-5	TGTGCCAGTAGTATTCCCGGGAGAGGGGAGACCCAGTACTTC	CASSIPGRGETQYF
.	TRBV3-1/TRBV3-2	TRBD2	TRBJ2-1	TGTGCCAGCAGCCAACCCAGCCTAGCGGATAATGAGCAGTTCTTC	CASSQPSLADNEQFF
once	TRBV18	.	TRBJ2-5	TGTGCCAGCACAATGAATCGGGGAGAGACCCAGTACTTC	CASTMNRGETQYF
.	TRBV11-1	TRBD1	TRBJ2-7	TGTGCCAGCAGCTCGGGACAGGGCTACGAGCAGTACTTC	CASSSGQGYEQYF
.	TRBV7-2	.	TRBJ1-3	TGTGCCAGCAGCTTAGTCGGCGGTTCTGGAAACACCATATATTTT	CASSLVGGSGNTIYF
few	TRBV7-2	TRBD1	TRBJ2-1	TGTGCCAGCAGCTTAGACCGACAGGGAGAGGAAAATGAGCAGTTCTTC	CASSLDRQGEENEQFF
.	TRBV27	TRBD1	TRBJ1-5	TGTGCCAGCGGCTCGGGACAGGTAAATCAGCCCCAGCATTTT	CASGSGQVNQPQHF
once	TRBV6-2/TRBV6-3	TRBD1	TRBJ1-3	TGTGCCAGCAGTTCATGGACAGGCCCTGGAAACACCATATATTTT	CASSSWTGPGNTIYF
.	TRBV7-3	.	TRBJ2-3	TGTGCCAGCAGCACAAACCGGGACTTCACAGATACGCAGTATTTT	CASSTNRDFTDTQYF
.	TRBV28	.	TRBJ1-2	TGTGCCAGCAGTTTAGGGCAGCCCTATGGCTACACCTTC	CASSLGQPYGYTF